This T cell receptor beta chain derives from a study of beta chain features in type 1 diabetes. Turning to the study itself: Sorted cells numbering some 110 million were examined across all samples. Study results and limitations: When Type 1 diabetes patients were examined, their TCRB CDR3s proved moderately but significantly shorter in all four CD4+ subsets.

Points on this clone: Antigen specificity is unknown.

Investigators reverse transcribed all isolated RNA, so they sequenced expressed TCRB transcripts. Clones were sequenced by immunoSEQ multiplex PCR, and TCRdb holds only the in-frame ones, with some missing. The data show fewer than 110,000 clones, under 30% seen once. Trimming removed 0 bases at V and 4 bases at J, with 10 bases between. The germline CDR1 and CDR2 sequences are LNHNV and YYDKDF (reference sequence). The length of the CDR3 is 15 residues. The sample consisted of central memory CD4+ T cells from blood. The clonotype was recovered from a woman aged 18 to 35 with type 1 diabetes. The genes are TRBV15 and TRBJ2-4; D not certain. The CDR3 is CATSRDQTQKNIQYF. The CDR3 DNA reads TGTGCCACCAGCAGAGATCAAACCCAGAAAAACATTCAGTACTTC.